A selection of T cell receptor beta chains follows, all from one sample in a study of blood T cells in healthy people across ages. TCRdb used MiXCR to reprocess the 5' RACE reads, holding one entry per CDR3 protein. Among about a million distinct CDR3 sequences listed, roughly half were seen once. Sequences were obtained from blood. Source of these receptors: a woman in her sixties or seventies in good health. Both conserved end residues are part of each CDR3. A D gene is named only where the DNA matches it firmly.

V gene	J gene	D gene	CDR3 protein
TRBV19	TRBJ2-7	TRBD2	CATTTTGGGYEQYF
TRBV7-2	TRBJ2-7	-	CASSSGPGEAYEQYF
TRBV5-1	TRBJ2-5	-	CASSFGPGKETQYF
TRBV5-1	TRBJ2-1	TRBD1	CASGQGQSYNEQFF
TRBV20-1	TRBJ2-4	TRBD1	CSATFGQGAGNIQYF
TRBV18	TRBJ2-5	-	CASSPSGALETQYF
TRBV29-1	TRBJ2-7	-	CSVGGESYEQYF
TRBV7-9	TRBJ2-1	-	CASSILPLGTGWNEQFF
TRBV12-3/TRBV12-4	TRBJ2-5	TRBD1	CASRDRGRSEELYF
TRBV6-6	TRBJ2-3	TRBD1	CASSYSPGTGFTDTQYF
TRBV6-2/TRBV6-3	TRBJ2-6	-	CASRRTGNSGANVLTF
TRBV5-5	TRBJ1-1	TRBD1	CASSLRQGVMNTEAFF
TRBV20-1	TRBJ1-2	-	CSARAGFGYTF
TRBV9	TRBJ1-6	TRBD1	CASSLTGNYNSPLHF
TRBV9	TRBJ2-5	-	CASSVSPSSYNEQYF
TRBV4-3	TRBJ2-5	-	CASSQVANKETQYF
TRBV12-3/TRBV12-4	TRBJ2-7	TRBD1	CATSGQGDYEQYF
TRBV6-5	TRBJ2-7	-	CASSYSSEGYEQYF
TRBV11-2	TRBJ1-2	-	CASSPLMGTNYGYTF
TRBV12-3/TRBV12-4	TRBJ2-7	-	CASRNQGYEQYF
TRBV5-1	TRBJ2-5	-	CASSSGPGSQETQYF
TRBV27	TRBJ2-1	TRBD2	CASSTRAGIYNEQFF
TRBV5-1	TRBJ2-7	-	CASSPSRDPLHEQYF
TRBV11-2	TRBJ2-1	-	CASSLGGSDYNEQFF
TRBV7-2	TRBJ2-7	-	CAGSFGSGAYEQYF
TRBV18	TRBJ2-6	-	CASSPLANQDTGANVLTF
TRBV20-1	TRBJ2-1	-	CSARSPRAGSTYNEQFF
TRBV11-2	TRBJ2-7	-	CASSLEVYSYEQYF
TRBV5-1	TRBJ1-1	-	CASSLAGGLNTEAFF
TRBV6-5	TRBJ2-5	-	CASSATTYQETQYF
TRBV5-6	TRBJ2-7	TRBD2	CASRKGTSGGLDEQYF
TRBV10-3	TRBJ2-4	-	CASDRLKYF
TRBV2	TRBJ2-7	-	CAIVRTSSYEQYF
TRBV6-5	TRBJ1-2	-	CASSYSLRQGRGYTF
TRBV24-1	TRBJ2-3	-	CATSVAESSTDTQYF
TRBV20-1	TRBJ2-7	-	CSAGGLTYEQYF
TRBV4-3	TRBJ2-7	-	CASSQDGKGGYEQYF
TRBV12-3/TRBV12-4	TRBJ2-7	TRBD2	CASSFGRAFEQYF
TRBV7-9	TRBJ2-3	-	CASSQYSGGTQYF